Below, 15 T cell receptor beta chains from the same sample are listed, as sequenced in a study of T cells in Graves' hyperthyroidism and ophthalmopathy. Researchers amplified the TCR beta CDR3 regions from RNA transcripts. HTBI primers drove first-round RT-PCR of the TCR CDR3. From the multiplex PCR reads, TCRdb called clonotypes with MiXCR, one entry per CDR3 protein. The table records hundreds of thousands of distinct CDR3 sequences, around a sixth of them present only once. The specimen was blood. These receptors were obtained from a woman in her forties or fifties with Graves' hyperthyroidism that later progressed to Graves' ophthalmopathy.

This clonotype has a handful of counts. V gene TRBV6-1 combines with J gene TRBJ2-3, with D maybe TRBD1 (6 bases). Trimming cost V 4 bases and J 0 bases, with 14 bases left between them. Germline V gene data show CDR1 as MNHNS and CDR2 as SASEGT. The CDR3 loop spans 16 amino acids. CDR3 DNA sequence: TGTGCCAGCAGTGCAAACACAGGGTATAGCACAGATACGCAGTATTTT. Translation gives CASSANTGYSTDTQYF.

The chain employs TRBV24-1 and TRBJ2-1; no clear D. With 5 bases removed from V and 10 bases from J, the gap between germline ends came to 26 bases. Germline-derived CDR1 and CDR2 are KGHDR and SFDVKD. This CDR3 spans 17 amino acids. The DNA of the CDR3 is TGTGCCACCAGTGGGTCACCTCTATCGCCCTCCTTAATGGAGCAGTTCTTC. Its protein is CATSGSPLSPSLMEQFF.

This clonotype occurred a few times. This rearrangement joins TRBV20-1 to TRBJ1-3; 7 nucleotides align to TRBD1. Germline lookup yields CDR1 DFQATT and CDR2 SNEGSKA (reference sequence). The V and J ends lost 0 bases and 3 bases, in that order; junction bases with no gene match: 2. This CDR3 contains 14 residues. The CDR3 here is CSAREGGLGNTIYF. CDR3 nucleotide sequence: TGCAGTGCTAGAGAAGGGGGCCTTGGAAACACCATATATTTT.

This clonotype was seen a few times. The chain has TRBV19 and TRBJ1-1; D may be TRBD1 (5 bases). V shed 10 bases and J shed 2 bases, with 17 bases lying between them. Germline V CDR1 and CDR2: LNHDA, SQIVND (reference sequence). The CDR3 runs to 14 residues. CDR3 nucleotides: TGTGCCACAACTTTTGGTCAGGGAAACACTGAAGCTTTCTTT. Translating it yields CATTFGQGNTEAFF.

A few counts support this clonotype. V is TRBV9 and J is TRBJ1-6; D is undetermined. The CDR3 is 15 residues long. The V gene lost 5 bases and the J gene lost 9 bases, with 18 bases spanning the gap. Germline lookup yields CDR1 SGDLS and CDR2 YYNGEE. In DNA, the CDR3 is TGTGCCAGCAGTGTCAGCTTCGTGTTGGGTTCACCCCTCCACTTT. It is translated as CASSVSFVLGSPLHF.

This clonotype was detected a few times. The J gene is TRBJ2-3, the V gene TRBV3-1, with D tentatively TRBD2 (6 bases). V lost 2 bases, J lost 4 bases, and 13 bases lay in between. This CDR3 contains 15 residues. CDR1 and CDR2 from the germline V gene are LGHDT and YNNKEL (reference sequence). The CDR3 here is CASSQNDRGSDTQYF. CDR3 DNA sequence: TGTGCCAGCAGCCAAAATGACCGGGGGTCAGATACGCAGTATTTT.

The V gene is TRBV4-1, the J gene TRBJ2-2; D gene unclear. Germline V gene lookup returns CDR1 MGHRA and CDR2 YSYEKL. The CDR3 totals 13 residues. Trimming removed 2 bases at V and 7 bases at J, with 8 bases between. The CDR3 region is CASSQLGGGELFF. The CDR3 DNA reads as TGCGCCAGCAGCCAACTCGGCGGCGGGGAGCTGTTTTTT.

V gene TRBV5-1 combines with J gene TRBJ1-5; no clear D. CDR3 length: 16 amino acids. V was trimmed by 4 bases and J by 2 bases, leaving 16 bases between them. CDR1 SGHRS and CDR2 YFSETQ come from the germline V gene. DNA for the CDR3: TGCGCCAGCAGCCCGGGGAGCCCCGGTGGCAATCAGCCCCAGCATTTT. Its protein product is CASSPGSPGGNQPQHF.

This sequence joins TRBV12-3 or TRBV12-4 and TRBJ1-1, with D possibly TRBD1 on 5 matching bases. CDR3 size: 12 residues. Trimming took off 1 base at V and 10 bases at J, with 10 bases between the two ends. DNA for the CDR3: TGTGCCAGCAGTTTAGTGGGGACGGCAGCTTTCTTT. This codes for CASSLVGTAAFF.

This clonotype was observed a few times. The chain recombines TRBV6-2 or TRBV6-3 with TRBJ2-3; the match to TRBD2 covers 11 bases. CDR1 MNHEY and CDR2 SVGEGT come from the germline V gene. With V trimmed by 4 bases and J by 3 bases, 3 bases remained unmatched. The CDR3 runs to 15 residues. DNA of the CDR3: TGTGCCAGCAGTTCCCGACTAGCGGGGACAGATACGCAGTATTTT. Its translation: CASSSRLAGTDTQYF.

This clonotype was observed a handful of times. V and J are TRBV7-2 and TRBJ2-1, with 12 bases that match TRBD2. From germline, CDR1 is SGHTA and CDR2 FQGNSA. The CDR3 length is 14 residues. V was clipped by 8 bases and J by 4 bases; unmatched bases: 3. The CDR3 sequence: CASLTSGRYNEQFF. The CDR3, as DNA: TGTGCCAGCTTGACTAGCGGGAGATACAATGAGCAGTTCTTC.

This clonotype was counted between two and nine times. This chain uses TRBV10-3 with TRBJ2-1; D remains ambiguous. The germline gives CDR1 ENHRY, CDR2 SYGVKD. Trimming cost V 2 bases and J 0 bases, with 8 bases left between them. The CDR3 has 15 amino acids. The CDR3 protein is CAISEPGNSYNEQFF. The CDR3, as DNA: TGTGCCATCAGTGAGCCGGGTAACTCCTACAATGAGCAGTTCTTC.

In this sample, this clonotype turned up many times. The chain is built from TRBV12-3 or TRBV12-4 and TRBJ1-5; D remains unclear. The CDR3 contains 14 residues. With 3 bases removed from V and 5 bases from J, the gap between germline ends came to 11 bases. The CDR3 DNA follows: TGTGCCAGCAGTTTTATGACCGGGGATCAGCCCCAGCATTTT. It is translated as CASSFMTGDQPQHF.

This clonotype was found many times. The chain is built from TRBV5-1 and TRBJ1-1; no reliable D call. The germline CDR1 and CDR2 sequences are SGHRS and YFSETQ. Trimming stripped 0 bases from V and 0 bases from J, with 9 bases between. This CDR3 comprises 15 residues. CDR3 bases: TGCGCCAGCAGCTTGGATTCCACTCTGAACACTGAAGCTTTCTTT. Translated, it gives CASSLDSTLNTEAFF.

Many counts were recorded for this clonotype. The rearrangement uses TRBV30 and TRBJ1-2, with no clear D. CDR1 is GTSNPN and CDR2 is SVGIG in the germline V gene (reference sequence). The CDR3 is 12 amino acids. V was pared by 0 bases and J by 4 bases, with 6 bases between. CDR3 sequence: CAWSVAGYGYTF. DNA of the CDR3: TGTGCCTGGAGTGTGGCAGGCTATGGCTACACCTTC.